This T cell receptor (beta chain) was sequenced in a study of T cell responses to AZD1222 COVID-19 vaccine. The CDR3 has 14 amino acids. CDR1 and CDR2 (germline): SGHRS, YFSETQ. Losses at the gene ends were 4 bases for V and 4 bases for J; bases not matched to a gene: 7. Clones were sequenced by immunoSEQ multiplex PCR, and TCRdb holds only the in-frame ones, with some missing. The profile shows fewer than 150,000 clones, 75% to 90% of them singletons. The specimen was peripheral blood, collected on day 0 of AZD1222 vaccination. The V gene is TRBV5-1, the J gene TRBJ1-2, with TRBD1 matching 7 bases. The receptor comes from an adult in good health. CDR3 nucleotides: TGCGCCAGCAGCGCGGAGGGACAGCGCTATGGCTACACCTTC. Its protein is CASSAEGQRYGYTF.